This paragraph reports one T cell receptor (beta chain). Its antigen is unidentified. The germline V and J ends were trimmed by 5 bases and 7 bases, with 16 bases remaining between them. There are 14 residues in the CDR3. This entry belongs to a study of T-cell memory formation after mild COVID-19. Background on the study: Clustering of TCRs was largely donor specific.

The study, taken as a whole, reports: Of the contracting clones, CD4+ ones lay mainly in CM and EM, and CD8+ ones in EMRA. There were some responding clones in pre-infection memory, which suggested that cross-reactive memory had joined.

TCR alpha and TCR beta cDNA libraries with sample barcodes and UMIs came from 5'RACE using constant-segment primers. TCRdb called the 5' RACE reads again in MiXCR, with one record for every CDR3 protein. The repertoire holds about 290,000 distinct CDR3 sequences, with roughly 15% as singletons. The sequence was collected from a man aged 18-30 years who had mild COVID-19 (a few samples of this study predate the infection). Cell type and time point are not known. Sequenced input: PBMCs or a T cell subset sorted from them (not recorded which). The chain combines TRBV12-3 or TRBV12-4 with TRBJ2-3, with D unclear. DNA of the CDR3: TGTGCCAGCAGTCCCCTTCCCCAGGTACATACGCAGTATTTT. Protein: CASSPLPQVHTQYF.